This T cell receptor (beta chain) was sequenced for a study of CD8 T cells in Susac syndrome. The RNA input was roughly 0.45 to 1 ug, and it was reverse transcribed with random hexamers. TCRdb re-derived calls from the immunoSEQ multiplex PCR reads in MiXCR, one entry per CDR3 protein. The data hold about 120,000 distinct CDR3 sequences, with 94% observed a single time. The germline V gene encodes CDR1 SSHAT and CDR2 FNYEAQ (reference sequence). This CDR3 is built from 16 residues. As for this clonotype: Mismatch with germline at one junction end may stem from a read error.

The V and J genes are TRBV7-7 and TRBJ2-1; TRBD1 or TRBD2 may be the D gene (5 bases each). This clonotype was obtained from a human donor in good health. Specimen: CD4+ T cells from PBMCs. The CDR3 DNA is TGTGCTAGCAGCTTAGGATTGGGACCCGAGGGCAATGAGCAGTTCTTC. Translation gives CASSLGLGPEGNEQFF.